This T cell receptor (beta chain) was observed in a study of read filtering for tumor transcriptome and immune sequencing. The wider study: IR-seq gave about 3.5 to 10.27 million TCR reads per sample; RNA-seq gave about 80 to 1,300.

Molecular barcoded adaptors covering alpha/delta and beta/gamma chains were used on approximately 400 ng RNA. TCRdb called the reads again in MiXCR, with one record for every CDR3 protein. In the table there are over 80,000 distinct CDR3 sequences, 9% to 15% of which are singletons. General study results and limits: This fraction held mixed bone marrow immune cells after CD138-negative sorting. Even smaller IR-seq throughput identified most shared clonotypes. Approximately 82% of IR-seq clonotypes had a single read, yet these held about 3.4% of reads.

V was shortened by 1 base and J by 6 bases, with 16 bases between the two germline ends. This CDR3 region has 16 residues. In germline, CDR1 is MGHRA, CDR2 YSYEKL. There are many counts of this clonotype. Antigen specificity is unknown. Sequenced: a population of CD138-negative cells sorted from bone marrow. The rearrangement uses TRBV4-1 and TRBJ2-1; TRBD2 is a possible D gene (6 bases). The sequence derives from a donor at least 40 years old with multiple myeloma. CDR3 DNA: TGCGCCAGCAGCCAAGGCATTTTCGGGAGTGGCAATGAGCAGTTCTTC. Its protein is CASSQGIFGSGNEQFF.